This T cell receptor (beta chain) is from a study of identical twins. General study findings and limits: Cord blood's abundant beta clonotypes had fewer insertions, unlike memory repertoires. The study found excess low generation probability among twin-shared out-of-frame alpha sequences.

TCRdb recomputed calls from the 5' RACE reads with MiXCR, one row per CDR3 protein. The top ten hold more than 14% of the sample, which has around 250,000 distinct CDR3 sequences, over 5.5% seen once. This clonotype occurred a few times. Its antigen is not known. The CDR3 carries no conserved terminal phenylalanine or tryptophan, so it likely arises from a read error. The DNA is left out, because the CDR3 cannot be placed on it with certainty; the CDR3 is given as TCRdb lists it. The germline gives CDR1 SGHDT, CDR2 YYEEEE. The CDR3 is 12 amino acids in total, end residues counted. The same specimen was also included in a second study, on T cells expressing NK-cell markers. This second study says: Sequenced donors, eight in total, included seven who were HCMV-seropositive and one who was seronegative.

The chain links TRBV5-6 to TRBJ2-1; no check of the table's D call, TRBD1, against the DNA was made. The sample was CD8+ T cells sorted from blood. This clonotype was sampled from a woman aged 18-29 years in good health. This chain's CDR3 is CASSPRDRGLFY.